This entry describes one T cell receptor beta chain. A quantity of roughly 0.5 to 1 ug RNA underwent reverse transcription using random hexamers. Amplification of TCR beta CDR3 used immunoSEQ multiplex PCR across 54 Vbeta and 13 Jbeta. From the immunoSEQ multiplex PCR reads, TCRdb called clonotypes with MiXCR, one entry per CDR3 protein. The sample has roughly 120,000 distinct CDR3 sequences, about 95% seen once. These data originate in a study of CD8 T cells in Susac syndrome. In blood CD8+ and CD4+ T cells, TCR beta underwent sequencing. The CD8+ and CD4+ T cells were isolated magnetically using a negative isolation approach, whereas the TEMRA cells were enriched by FACS. Germline V gene data show CDR1 as MNHNS and CDR2 as SASEGT. V lost 6 bases, J lost 3 bases, and 18 bases lay in between. This CDR3 is built from 15 residues.

Sequencing was carried out using CD4+ T cells from PBMCs. The TCR sequence derives from a human donor in good health. The J gene is TRBJ2-7, the V gene TRBV6-1; possibly TRBD2 for D (6 bases). The CDR3 DNA reads as TGTGCCAGCAGCCCCACATCCGGGGGAATCTACGAGCAGTACTTC. Its protein is CASSPTSGGIYEQYF.